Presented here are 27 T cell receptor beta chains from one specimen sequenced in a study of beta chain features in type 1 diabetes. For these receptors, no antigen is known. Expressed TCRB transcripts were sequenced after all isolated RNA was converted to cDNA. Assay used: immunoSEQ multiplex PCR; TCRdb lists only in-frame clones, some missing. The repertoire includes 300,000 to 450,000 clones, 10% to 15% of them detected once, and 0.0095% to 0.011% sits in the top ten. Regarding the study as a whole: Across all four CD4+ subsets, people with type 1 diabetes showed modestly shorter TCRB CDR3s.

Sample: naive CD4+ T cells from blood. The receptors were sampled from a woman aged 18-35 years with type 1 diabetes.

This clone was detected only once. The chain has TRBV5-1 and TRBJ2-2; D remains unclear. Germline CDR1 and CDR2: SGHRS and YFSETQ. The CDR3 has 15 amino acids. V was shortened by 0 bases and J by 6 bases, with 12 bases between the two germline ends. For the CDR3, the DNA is TGCGCCAGCAGCTTGGCTCGGGTAGAGGCCGGGGAGCTGTTTTTT. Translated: CASSLARVEAGELFF.

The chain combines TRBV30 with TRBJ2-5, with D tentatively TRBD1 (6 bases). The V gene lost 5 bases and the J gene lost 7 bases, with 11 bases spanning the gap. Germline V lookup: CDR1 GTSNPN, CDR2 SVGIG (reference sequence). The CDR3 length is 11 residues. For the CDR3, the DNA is TGTGCCTGGGCCCTCAGGGGGACCCAGTACTTC. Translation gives CAWALRGTQYF.

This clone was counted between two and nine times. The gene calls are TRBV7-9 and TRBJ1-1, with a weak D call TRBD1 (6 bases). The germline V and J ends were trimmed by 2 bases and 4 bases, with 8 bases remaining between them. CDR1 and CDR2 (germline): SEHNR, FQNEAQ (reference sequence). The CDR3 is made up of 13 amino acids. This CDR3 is CASSLQGSTEAFF. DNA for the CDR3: TGTGCCAGCAGCTTACAGGGGAGCACTGAAGCTTTCTTT.

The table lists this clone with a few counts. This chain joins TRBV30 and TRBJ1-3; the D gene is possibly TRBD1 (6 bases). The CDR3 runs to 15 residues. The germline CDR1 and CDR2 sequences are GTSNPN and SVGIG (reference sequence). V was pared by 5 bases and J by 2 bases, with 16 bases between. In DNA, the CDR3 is TGTGCCTGGGAAAAGGACAGTCACCCTGGAAACACCATATATTTT. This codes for CAWEKDSHPGNTIYF.

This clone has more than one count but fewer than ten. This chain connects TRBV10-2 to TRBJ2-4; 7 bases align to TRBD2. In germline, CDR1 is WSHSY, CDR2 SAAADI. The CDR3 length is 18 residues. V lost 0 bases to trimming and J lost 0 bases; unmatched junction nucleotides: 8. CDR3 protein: CASSESSPAGIAKNIQYF. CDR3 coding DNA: TGCGCCAGCAGTGAGTCGAGTCCAGCGGGGATAGCCAAAAACATTCAGTACTTC.

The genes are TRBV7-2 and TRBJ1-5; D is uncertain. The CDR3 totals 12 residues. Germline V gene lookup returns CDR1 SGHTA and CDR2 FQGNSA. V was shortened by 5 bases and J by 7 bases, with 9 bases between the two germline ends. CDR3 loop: CASSPSGQPQHF. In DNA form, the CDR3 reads TGTGCCAGCAGCCCCTCAGGACAGCCCCAGCATTTT.

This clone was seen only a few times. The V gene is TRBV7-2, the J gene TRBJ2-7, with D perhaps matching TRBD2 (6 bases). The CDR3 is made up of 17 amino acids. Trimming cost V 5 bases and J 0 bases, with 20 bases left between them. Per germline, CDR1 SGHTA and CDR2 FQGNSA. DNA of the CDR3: TGTGCCAGCAGCCTACCTTTTGCGGGGCTAACCTCCTACGAGCAGTACTTC. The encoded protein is CASSLPFAGLTSYEQYF.

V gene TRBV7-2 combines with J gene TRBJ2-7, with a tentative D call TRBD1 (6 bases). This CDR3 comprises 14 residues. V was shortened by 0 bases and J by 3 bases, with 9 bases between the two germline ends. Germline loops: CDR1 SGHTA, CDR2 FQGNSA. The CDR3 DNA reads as TGTGCCAGCAGCTTAGCTTGGGGGCACTACGAGCAGTACTTC. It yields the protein CASSLAWGHYEQYF.

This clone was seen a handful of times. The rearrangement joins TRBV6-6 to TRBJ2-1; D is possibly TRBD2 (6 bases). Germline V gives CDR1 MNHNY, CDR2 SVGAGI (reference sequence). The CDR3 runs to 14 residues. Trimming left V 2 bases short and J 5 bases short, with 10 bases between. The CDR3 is CASSYRERNNEQFF. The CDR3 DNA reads TGTGCCAGCAGTTACCGGGAGCGCAACAATGAGCAGTTCTTC.

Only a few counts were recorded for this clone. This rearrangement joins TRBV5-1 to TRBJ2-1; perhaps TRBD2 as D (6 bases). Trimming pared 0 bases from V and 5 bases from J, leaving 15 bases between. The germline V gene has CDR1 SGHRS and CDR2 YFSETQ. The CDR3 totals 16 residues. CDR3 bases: TGCGCCAGCAGCTTGGAGGTGGATAGCGGAAACAATGAGCAGTTCTTC. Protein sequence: CASSLEVDSGNNEQFF.

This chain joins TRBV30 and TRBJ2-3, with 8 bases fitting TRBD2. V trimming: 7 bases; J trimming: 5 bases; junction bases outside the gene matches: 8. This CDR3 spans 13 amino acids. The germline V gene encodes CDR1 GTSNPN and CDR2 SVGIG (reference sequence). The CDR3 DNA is TGTGCCTCCTCCGGGAGGGTAAGAGATACGCAGTATTTT. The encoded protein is CASSGRVRDTQYF.

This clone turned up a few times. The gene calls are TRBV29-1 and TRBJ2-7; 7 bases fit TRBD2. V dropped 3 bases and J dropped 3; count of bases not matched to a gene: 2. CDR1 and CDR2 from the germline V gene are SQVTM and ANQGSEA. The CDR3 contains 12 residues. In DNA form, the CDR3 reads TGCAGCGTTGATGCGGGAGACTACGAGCAGTACTTC. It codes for CSVDAGDYEQYF.

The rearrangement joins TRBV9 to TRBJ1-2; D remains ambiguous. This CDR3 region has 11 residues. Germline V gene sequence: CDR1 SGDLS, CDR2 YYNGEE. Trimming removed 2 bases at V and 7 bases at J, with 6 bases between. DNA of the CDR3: TGTGCCAGCAGCGTTCCCGGTGGCTACACCTTC. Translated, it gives CASSVPGGYTF.

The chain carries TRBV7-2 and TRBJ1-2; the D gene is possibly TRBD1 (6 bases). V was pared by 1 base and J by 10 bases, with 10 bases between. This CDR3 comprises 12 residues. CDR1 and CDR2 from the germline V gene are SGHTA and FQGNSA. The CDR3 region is CASSLDQGSYTF. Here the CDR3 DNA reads TGTGCCAGCAGCTTAGACCAGGGGTCCTACACCTTC. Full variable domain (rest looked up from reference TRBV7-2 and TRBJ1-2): GAGVSQSPSNKVTEKGKDVELRCDPISGHTALYWYRQSLGQGLEFLIYFQGNSAPDKSGLPSDRFSAERTGGSVSTLTIQRTQQEDSAVYLCASSLDQGSYTFGSGTRLTVV.

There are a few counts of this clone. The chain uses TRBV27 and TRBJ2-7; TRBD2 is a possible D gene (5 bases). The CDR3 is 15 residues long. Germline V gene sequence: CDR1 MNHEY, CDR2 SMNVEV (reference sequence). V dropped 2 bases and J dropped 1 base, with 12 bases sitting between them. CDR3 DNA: TGTGCCAGCAGTTTAAGTCGGGAAGGGTCCTACGAGCAGTACTTC. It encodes CASSLSREGSYEQYF.

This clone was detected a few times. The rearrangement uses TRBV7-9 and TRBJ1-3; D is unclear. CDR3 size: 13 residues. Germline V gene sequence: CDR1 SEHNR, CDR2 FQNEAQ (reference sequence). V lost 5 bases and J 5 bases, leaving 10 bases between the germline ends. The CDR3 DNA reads TGTGCCAGCAGCAAGGGAGACCGAAACACCATATATTTT. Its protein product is CASSKGDRNTIYF.

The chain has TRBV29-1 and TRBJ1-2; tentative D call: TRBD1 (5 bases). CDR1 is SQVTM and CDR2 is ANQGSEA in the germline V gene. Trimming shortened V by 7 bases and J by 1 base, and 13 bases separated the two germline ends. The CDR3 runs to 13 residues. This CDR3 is CSDRPGINYGYTF. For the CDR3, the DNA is TGCAGCGACCGACCAGGGATTAACTATGGCTACACCTTC.

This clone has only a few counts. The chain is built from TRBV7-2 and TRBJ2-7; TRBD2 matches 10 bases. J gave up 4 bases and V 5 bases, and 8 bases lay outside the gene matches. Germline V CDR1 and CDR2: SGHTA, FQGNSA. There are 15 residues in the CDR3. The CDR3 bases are TGTGCCAGCAGCCCACACGGTAGCGGGAGGTACGAGCAGTACTTC. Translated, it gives CASSPHGSGRYEQYF. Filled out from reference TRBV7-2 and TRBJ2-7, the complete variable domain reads GAGVSQSPSNKVTEKGKDVELRCDPISGHTALYWYRQSLGQGLEFLIYFQGNSAPDKSGLPSDRFSAERTGGSVSTLTIQRTQQEDSAVYLCASSPHGSGRYEQYFGPGTRLTVT.

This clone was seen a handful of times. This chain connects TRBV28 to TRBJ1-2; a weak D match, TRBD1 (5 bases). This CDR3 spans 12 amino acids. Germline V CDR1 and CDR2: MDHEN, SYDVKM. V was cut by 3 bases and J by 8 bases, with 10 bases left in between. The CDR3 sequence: CASSFPGNGYTF. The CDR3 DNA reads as TGTGCCAGCAGTTTTCCAGGGAACGGCTACACCTTC.

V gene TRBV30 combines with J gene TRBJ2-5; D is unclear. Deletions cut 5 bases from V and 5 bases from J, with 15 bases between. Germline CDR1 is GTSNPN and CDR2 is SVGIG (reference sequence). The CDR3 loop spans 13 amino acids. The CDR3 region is CAWVRSAVETQYF. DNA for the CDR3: TGTGCCTGGGTGAGGAGCGCGGTGGAGACCCAGTACTTC.

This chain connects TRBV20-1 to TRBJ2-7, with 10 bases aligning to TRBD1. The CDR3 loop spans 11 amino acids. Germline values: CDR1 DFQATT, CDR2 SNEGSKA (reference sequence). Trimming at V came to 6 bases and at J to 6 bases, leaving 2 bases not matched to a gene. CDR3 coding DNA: TGCAGTGCCCGGACAGGGGGCGAGCAGTACTTC. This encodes CSARTGGEQYF.

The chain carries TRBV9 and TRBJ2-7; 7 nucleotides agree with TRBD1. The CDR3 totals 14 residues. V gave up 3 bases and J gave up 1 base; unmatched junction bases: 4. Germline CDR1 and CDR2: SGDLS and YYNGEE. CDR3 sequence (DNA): TGTGCCAGCAGCGCGAGGGGGCAGTCCTACGAGCAGTACTTC. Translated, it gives CASSARGQSYEQYF.

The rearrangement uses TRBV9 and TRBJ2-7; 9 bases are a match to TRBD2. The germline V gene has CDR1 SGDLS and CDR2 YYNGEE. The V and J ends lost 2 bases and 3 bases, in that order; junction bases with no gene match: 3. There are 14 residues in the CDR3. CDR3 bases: TGTGCCAGCAGCGTTCGTAGCGGGGGCTACGAGCAGTACTTC. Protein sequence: CASSVRSGGYEQYF.

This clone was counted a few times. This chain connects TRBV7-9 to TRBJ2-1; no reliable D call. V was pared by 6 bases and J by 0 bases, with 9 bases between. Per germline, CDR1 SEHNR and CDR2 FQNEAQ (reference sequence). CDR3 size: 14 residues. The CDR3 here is CASSLLGSYNEQFF. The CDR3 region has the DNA TGTGCCAGCAGTCTCCTCGGCTCCTACAATGAGCAGTTCTTC.

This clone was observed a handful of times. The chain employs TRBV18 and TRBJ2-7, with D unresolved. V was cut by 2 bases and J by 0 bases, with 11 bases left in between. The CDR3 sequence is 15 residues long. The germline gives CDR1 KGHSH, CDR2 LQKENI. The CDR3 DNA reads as TGTGCCAGCTCACCAATTTCGGAGAGCTCCTACGAGCAGTACTTC. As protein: CASSPISESSYEQYF.

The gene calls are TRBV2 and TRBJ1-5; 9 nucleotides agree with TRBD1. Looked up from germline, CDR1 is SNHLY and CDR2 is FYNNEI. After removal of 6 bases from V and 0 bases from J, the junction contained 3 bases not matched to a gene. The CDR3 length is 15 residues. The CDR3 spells CASRTGGYSNQPQHF. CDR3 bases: TGTGCCAGCAGGACAGGGGGTTATAGCAATCAGCCCCAGCATTTT.

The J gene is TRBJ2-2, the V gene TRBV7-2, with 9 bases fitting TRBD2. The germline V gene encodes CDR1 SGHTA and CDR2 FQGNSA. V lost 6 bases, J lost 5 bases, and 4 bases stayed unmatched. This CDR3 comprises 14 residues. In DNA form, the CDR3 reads TGTGCCAGCAGGCGGGGGGGCGCGACCGGGGAGCTGTTTTTT. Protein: CASRRGGATGELFF.